This TCR beta chain was identified in a study of cytomegalovirus exposure and HLA in healthy donors. Study-wide results and limits: A later examination showed that TCR association rates differed by HLA locus, with DRB1 most and HLA-C fewest.

With 60 Vbeta and 13 Jbeta primers, the PCR was carried out. Sequencing used immunoSEQ multiplex PCR; TCRdb keeps in-frame clones, though not all of them. Of 69,000 or so clones detected, roughly 68% appear once; the ten largest clones hold 11%. The CDR3 sequence is 14 residues long. The germline V gene encodes CDR1 SGHAT and CDR2 FQNNGV. Trimming pared 4 bases from V and 6 bases from J, leaving 15 bases between. Comment on this clone: Its antigen is currently unknown.

The TCR sequence derives from a woman in her fifties or sixties in good health and CMV-seropositive. The chain carries TRBV11-2 and TRBJ1-1; D is unresolved. The sequencing input was PBMCs. The CDR3 loop is CASSYTERSPEAFF. The CDR3 region has the DNA TGTGCCAGCAGCTATACGGAGAGGTCCCCTGAAGCTTTCTTT.